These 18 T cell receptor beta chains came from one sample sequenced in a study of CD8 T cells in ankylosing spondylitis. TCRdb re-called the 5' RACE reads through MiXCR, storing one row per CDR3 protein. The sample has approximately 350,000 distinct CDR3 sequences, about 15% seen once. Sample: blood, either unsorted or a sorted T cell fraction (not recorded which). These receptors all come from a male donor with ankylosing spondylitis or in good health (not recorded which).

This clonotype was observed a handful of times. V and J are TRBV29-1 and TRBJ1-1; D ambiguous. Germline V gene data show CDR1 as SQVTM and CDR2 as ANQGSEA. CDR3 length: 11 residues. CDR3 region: CTSRRATEAFF. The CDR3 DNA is TGCACCAGTAGGAGGGCTACTGAAGCTTTCTTT.

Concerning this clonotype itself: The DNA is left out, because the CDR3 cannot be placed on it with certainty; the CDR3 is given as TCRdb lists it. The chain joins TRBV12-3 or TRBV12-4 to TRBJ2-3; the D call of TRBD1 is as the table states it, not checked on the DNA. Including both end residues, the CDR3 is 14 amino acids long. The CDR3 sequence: CASTFGAGTDTQYF.

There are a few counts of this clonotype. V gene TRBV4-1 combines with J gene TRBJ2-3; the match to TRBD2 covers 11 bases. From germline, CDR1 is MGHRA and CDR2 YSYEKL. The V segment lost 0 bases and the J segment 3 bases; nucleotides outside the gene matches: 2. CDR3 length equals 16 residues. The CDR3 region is CASSQEIAGGTDTQYF. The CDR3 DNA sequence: TGCGCCAGCAGCCAAGAAATAGCGGGGGGGACAGATACGCAGTATTTT.

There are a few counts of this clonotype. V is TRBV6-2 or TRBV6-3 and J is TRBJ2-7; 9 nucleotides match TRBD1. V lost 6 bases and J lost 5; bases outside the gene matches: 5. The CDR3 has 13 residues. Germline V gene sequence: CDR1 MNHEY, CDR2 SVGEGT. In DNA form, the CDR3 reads TGTGCCAGCAGCTACAGGGGGCAGAACGAGCAGTACTTC. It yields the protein CASSYRGQNEQYF.

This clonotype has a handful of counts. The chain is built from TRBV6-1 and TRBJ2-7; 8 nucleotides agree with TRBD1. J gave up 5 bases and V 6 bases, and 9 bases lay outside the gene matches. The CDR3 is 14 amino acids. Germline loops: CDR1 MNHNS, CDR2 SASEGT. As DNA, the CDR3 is TGTGCCAGCAGCTTTTTCGACAGGGGCAACGAGCAGTACTTC. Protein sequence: CASSFFDRGNEQYF.

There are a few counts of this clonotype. For the CDR3, the DNA is TGCAGTGTCCCGCTAGTATACGGGGGGGCTGACAATGAGCAGTTCTTC. Protein product: CSVPLVYGGADNEQFF. The rearrangement links TRBV20-1 to TRBJ2-1, with 8 bases matching TRBD2. V trimming: 7 bases; J trimming: 5 bases; junction bases outside the gene matches: 16. CDR1 DFQATT and CDR2 SNEGSKA come from the germline V gene (reference sequence). The CDR3 runs to 16 residues.

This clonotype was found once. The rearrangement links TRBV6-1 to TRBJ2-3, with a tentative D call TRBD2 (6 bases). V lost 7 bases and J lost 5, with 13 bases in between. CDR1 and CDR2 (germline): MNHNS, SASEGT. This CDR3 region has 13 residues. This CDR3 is CASTRAGGDTQYF. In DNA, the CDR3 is TGTGCCAGCACCCGAGCGGGTGGAGATACGCAGTATTTT.

The CDR3 sequence: CASSLFSRAGGREQFF. In DNA form, the CDR3 reads TGCGCCAGCAGCTTGTTTTCCCGAGCGGGAGGGCGTGAGCAGTTCTTC. The chain is built from TRBV5-1 and TRBJ2-1, with 10 bases that match TRBD2. The J segment lost 9 bases and the V segment lost 1 base, leaving 10 bases of the junction unmatched. CDR3 length: 16 residues. CDR1 and CDR2 from the germline V gene are SGHRS and YFSETQ. Drawing the rest from reference TRBV5-1 and TRBJ2-1, the complete variable domain is KAGVTQTPRYLIKTRGQQVTLSCSPISGHRSVSWYQQTPGQGLQFLFEYFSETQRNKGNFPGRFSGRQFSNSRSEMNVSTLELGDSALYLCASSLFSRAGGREQFFGPGTRLTVL.

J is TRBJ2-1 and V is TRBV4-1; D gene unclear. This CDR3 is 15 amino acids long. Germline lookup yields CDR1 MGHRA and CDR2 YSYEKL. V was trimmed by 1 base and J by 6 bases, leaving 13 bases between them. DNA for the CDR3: TGCGCCAGCAGCCAAGGTCCGCCGTGGAGCAATGAGCAGTTCTTC. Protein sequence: CASSQGPPWSNEQFF.

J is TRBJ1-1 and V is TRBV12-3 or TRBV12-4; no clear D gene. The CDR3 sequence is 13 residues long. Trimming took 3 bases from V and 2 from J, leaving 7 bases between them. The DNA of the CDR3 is TGTGCCAGCAGTTTGGAAAAAAACACTGAAGCTTTCTTT. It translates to CASSLEKNTEAFF.

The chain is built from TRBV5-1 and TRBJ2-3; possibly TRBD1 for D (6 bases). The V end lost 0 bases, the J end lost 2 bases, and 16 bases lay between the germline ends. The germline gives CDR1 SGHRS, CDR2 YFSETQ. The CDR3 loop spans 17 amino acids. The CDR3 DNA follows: TGCGCCAGCAGCTTGGCCCGAGGGGGAACAACCACAGATACGCAGTATTTT. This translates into CASSLARGGTTTDTQYF. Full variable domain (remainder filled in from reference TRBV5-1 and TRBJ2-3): KAGVTQTPRYLIKTRGQQVTLSCSPISGHRSVSWYQQTPGQGLQFLFEYFSETQRNKGNFPGRFSGRQFSNSRSEMNVSTLELGDSALYLCASSLARGGTTTDTQYFGPGTRLTVL.

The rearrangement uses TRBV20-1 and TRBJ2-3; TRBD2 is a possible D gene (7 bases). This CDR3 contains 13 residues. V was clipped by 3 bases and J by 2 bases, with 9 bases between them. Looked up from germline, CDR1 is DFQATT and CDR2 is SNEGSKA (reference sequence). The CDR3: CSARGGHTDTQYF. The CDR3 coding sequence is TGCAGTGCTAGGGGGGGGCACACAGATACGCAGTATTTT.

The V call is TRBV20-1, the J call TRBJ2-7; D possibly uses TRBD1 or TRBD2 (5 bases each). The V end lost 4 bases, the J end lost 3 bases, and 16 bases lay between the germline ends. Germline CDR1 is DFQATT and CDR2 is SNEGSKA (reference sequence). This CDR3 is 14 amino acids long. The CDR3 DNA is TGCAGTGCTAACCGGGACCGCCGTAACTACGAGCAGTACTTC. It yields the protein CSANRDRRNYEQYF.

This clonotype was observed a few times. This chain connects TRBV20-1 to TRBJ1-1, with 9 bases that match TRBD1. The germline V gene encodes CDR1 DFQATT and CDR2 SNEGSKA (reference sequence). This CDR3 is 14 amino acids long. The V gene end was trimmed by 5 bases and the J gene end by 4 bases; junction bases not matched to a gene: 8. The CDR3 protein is CSAAAGTGTTEAFF. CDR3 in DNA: TGCAGTGCTGCAGCCGGGACAGGGACCACTGAAGCTTTCTTT.

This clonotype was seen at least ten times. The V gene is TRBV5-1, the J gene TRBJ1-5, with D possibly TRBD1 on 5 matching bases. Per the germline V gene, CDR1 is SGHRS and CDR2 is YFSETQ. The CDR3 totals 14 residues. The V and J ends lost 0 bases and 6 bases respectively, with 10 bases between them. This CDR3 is CASSLDGGAQPQHF. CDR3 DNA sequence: TGCGCCAGCAGCTTGGACGGCGGGGCTCAGCCCCAGCATTTT.

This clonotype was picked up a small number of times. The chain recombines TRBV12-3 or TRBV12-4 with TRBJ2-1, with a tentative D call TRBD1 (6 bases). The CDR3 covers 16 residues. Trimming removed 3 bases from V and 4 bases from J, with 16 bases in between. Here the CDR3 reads CASSFTGPGAYNEQFF. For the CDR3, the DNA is TGTGCCAGCAGTTTTACCGGGCCAGGGGCTTACAATGAGCAGTTCTTC.

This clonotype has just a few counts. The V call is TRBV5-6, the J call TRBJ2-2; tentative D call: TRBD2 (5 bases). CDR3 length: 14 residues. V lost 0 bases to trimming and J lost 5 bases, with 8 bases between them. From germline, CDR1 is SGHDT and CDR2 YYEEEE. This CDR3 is CASSLGTRTGELFF. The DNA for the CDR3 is TGTGCCAGCAGCTTGGGTACTAGGACCGGGGAGCTGTTTTTT.

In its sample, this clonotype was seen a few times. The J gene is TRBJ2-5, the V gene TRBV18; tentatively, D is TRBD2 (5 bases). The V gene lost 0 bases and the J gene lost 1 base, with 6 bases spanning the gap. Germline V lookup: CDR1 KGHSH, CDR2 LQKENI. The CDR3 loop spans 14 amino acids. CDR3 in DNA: TGTGCCAGCTCACCACCGGGAGCCCAAGAGACCCAGTACTTC. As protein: CASSPPGAQETQYF. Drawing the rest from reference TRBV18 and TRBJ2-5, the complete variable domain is NAGVMQNPRHLVRRRGQEARLRCSPMKGHSHVYWYRQLPEEGLKFMVYLQKENIIDESGMPKERFSAEFPKEGPSILRIQQVVRGDSAAYFCASSPPGAQETQYFGPGTRLLVL.